This TCR beta chain was obtained from a study of T cell responses to AZD1222 COVID-19 vaccine. The study's findings and limits: Regions left unmutated in variants are reportedly the target of nearly half of spike-specific TCRs. Vaccination with two AZD1222 doses was followed by a rise in Spike-specific TCR breadth and depth.

This CDR3 has 16 amino acids. Germline V gene sequence: CDR1 SGHRS, CDR2 YFSETQ. V shed 4 bases and J 10 bases; nucleotides not matched to a gene: 10. Some clones are missing from TCRdb's copy, which holds only in-frame ones; the method was immunoSEQ multiplex PCR. This sample has about 120,000 clones, with over 75% found just once. Comments on this clone: Its target is not known.

The receptor was isolated from an adult in good health. The V and J genes are TRBV5-1 and TRBJ1-6; 11 nucleotides align to TRBD1. The sequenced sample was peripheral blood, obtained on day 0 of AZD1222 vaccination. The CDR3 loop is CASSRWTGGGESPLHF. The CDR3 DNA follows: TGCGCCAGCAGCCGATGGACAGGGGGCGGGGAATCACCCCTCCACTTT.